The T cell receptor gamma chain described here comes from a study of gammadelta T cells in human blood (dated by TCRdb to between 2020 and 2021). The paper as a whole reports these results and caveats: According to the study, polyclonal expansion of innate gamma-delta T cells immediately after birth appeared to be driven by microbial exposure.

This clone has a single count. Its antigen has not been determined. A read error is possible here, since a much larger clone lies one base away. Libraries were prepared through RT-PCR. The data were produced on an Illumina MiSeq. After TCRdb called clones again from the public reads with CATT, rows with identical DNA were merged. For this sample there are roughly 290 gamma-chain clones; about 10% appear just once. Of the sample, over 35% is held by the ten largest clones. From the germline V gene, CDR1 is EGSTGY and CDR2 is YDSYTSSV. V and J are trimmed by 4 bases and 3 bases, and the gene matches miss 15 bases of the junction. There are 16 amino acids in the CDR3, from cysteine to phenylalanine inclusive. The read is trimmed to its CDR3 DNA, 48 bases read in frame from base 1.

Rearrangement joined TRGV4 to TRGJ1 or TRGJ2. Sample: non-Vgamma9Vdelta2 gamma-delta T cells from adult blood. The source of this sequence is a human donor. The CDR3 amino acid sequence is: CATWDCMGGRYYKKLF. The bases read TGTGCCACCTGGGACTGTATGGGCGGCCGTTATTATAAGAAACTCTTT.